Below, one T cell receptor beta chain is given with its context. Its target is unknown. This sample is part of a study of T cell responses to AZD1222 COVID-19 vaccine. Study summary: Pooling of second doses given at about 4 or about 12 weeks was done. Whole-study findings and limits: Vaccine-associated CD4 TCRs spanned spike, dominant at 160-218 and 743-854. Once two AZD1222 doses were given, Spike-specific TCR breadth and depth went up. Unmutated variant regions are reportedly the target of nearly half of TCRs that are spike-specific.

Looked up from germline, CDR1 is SGHRS and CDR2 is YFSETQ. CDR3 length: 16 residues. The V and J ends lost 3 bases and 12 bases, in that order; junction bases with no gene match: 15. Sequenced by immunoSEQ multiplex PCR; TCRdb stores in-frame clones only, minus some. This table holds fewer than 90,000 clones, roughly 84% found once. This chain joins TRBV5-1 and TRBJ2-1, with 10 bases matching TRBD1. The sequenced sample was peripheral blood, obtained on day 0 of AZD1222 vaccination. The sequence was collected from an adult in good health. The CDR3 protein is CASSSLPGQGPLGQFF. CDR3 DNA: TGCGCCAGCAGCTCGTTACCGGGACAGGGGCCTTTGGGGCAGTTCTTC. Complete variable domain (other parts from reference TRBV5-1 and TRBJ2-1): KAGVTQTPRYLIKTRGQQVTLSCSPISGHRSVSWYQQTPGQGLQFLFEYFSETQRNKGNFPGRFSGRQFSNSRSEMNVSTLELGDSALYLCASSSLPGQGPLGQFFGPGTRLTVL.